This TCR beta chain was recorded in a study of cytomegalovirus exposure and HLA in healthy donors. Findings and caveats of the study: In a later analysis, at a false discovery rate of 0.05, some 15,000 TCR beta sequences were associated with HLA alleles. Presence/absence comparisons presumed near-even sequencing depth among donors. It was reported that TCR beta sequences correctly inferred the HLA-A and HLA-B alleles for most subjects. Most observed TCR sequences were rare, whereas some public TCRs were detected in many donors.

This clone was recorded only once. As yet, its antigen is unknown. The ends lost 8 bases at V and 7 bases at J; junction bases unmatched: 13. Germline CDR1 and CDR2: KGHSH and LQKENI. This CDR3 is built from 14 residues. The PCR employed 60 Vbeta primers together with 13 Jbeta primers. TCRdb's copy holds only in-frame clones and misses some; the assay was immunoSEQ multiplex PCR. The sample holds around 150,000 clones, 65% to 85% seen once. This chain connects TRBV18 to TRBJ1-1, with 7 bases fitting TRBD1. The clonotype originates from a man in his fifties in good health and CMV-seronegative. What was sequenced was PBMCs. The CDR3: CASPSQEGAYEAFF. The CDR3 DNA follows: TGTGCCAGCCCATCCCAGGAGGGGGCTTATGAAGCTTTCTTT. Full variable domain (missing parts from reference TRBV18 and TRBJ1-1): NAGVMQNPRHLVRRRGQEARLRCSPMKGHSHVYWYRQLPEEGLKFMVYLQKENIIDESGMPKERFSAEFPKEGPSILRIQQVVRGDSAAYFCASPSQEGAYEAFFGQGTRLTVV.